A selection of T cell receptor beta chains follows, all from one sample in a study of shared T cell receptors in the human thymus. Clones were sequenced by immunoSEQ multiplex PCR, and TCRdb holds only the in-frame ones, with some missing. Of hundreds of thousands of clones listed, around three quarters were seen once; the top ten hold 0.01% to 0.015%. These data were likewise used in another study, on human thymus T cells.

The specimen sequenced was thymocytes. Receptors were obtained from a boy younger than two with a congenital heart defect. Each CDR3 is given with its conserved first and last residue. Fields, in order: V gene, D gene, J gene, clone size, CDR3 protein, CDR3 DNA. D genes are given only for firm matches. Clone size is not always given. Where it is, it says once, few, many or a class for expanded clones.

TRBV19,NA,TRBJ2-7,NA,CASSVGGGMPSYEQYF,TGTGCCAGTAGTGTAGGTGGGGGGATGCCCTCCTACGAGCAGTACTTC
TRBV12-5,NA,TRBJ2-1,NA,CASGLVLRKPDNEQFF,TGTGCTAGTGGTTTGGTACTAAGAAAACCTGACAATGAGCAGTTCTTC
TRBV9,TRBD2,TRBJ2-5,NA,CASSVADTSGPPGYQETQYF,TGTGCCAGCAGCGTAGCTGATACTAGCGGGCCACCAGGGTACCAAGAGACCCAGTACTTC
TRBV30,TRBD2,TRBJ2-7,NA,CAWSAIAGTSGRKPHEQYF,TGTGCCTGGAGTGCAATAGCCGGGACTAGCGGGAGGAAACCCCACGAGCAGTACTTC
TRBV19,TRBD1,TRBJ2-6,NA,CASSGTESGANVLTF,TGTGCCAGCTCCGGGACAGAGTCTGGGGCCAACGTCCTGACTTTC
TRBV25-1,NA,TRBJ2-7,few,CASSGRQESSYEQYF,TGTGCCAGCAGTGGACGACAGGAGAGCTCCTACGAGCAGTACTTC
TRBV5-1,TRBD1,TRBJ2-2,NA,CASSWQRTGNTGELFF,TGCGCCAGCAGCTGGCAGCGGACAGGGAACACCGGGGAGCTGTTTTTT
TRBV28,TRBD2,TRBJ2-3,NA,CASSALAGSCTDTQYF,TGTGCCAGCAGTGCACTAGCGGGCAGTTGCACAGATACGCAGTATTTT
TRBV19,NA,TRBJ1-5,once,CASSKGGGLAPQHF,TGTGCCAGTAGTAAGGGCGGGGGGCTAGCGCCCCAGCATTTT
TRBV6-6,TRBD1,TRBJ1-1,NA,CASAQGGTEAFF,TGTGCCAGTGCACAGGGGGGCACTGAAGCTTTCTTT
TRBV28,NA,TRBJ2-5,NA,CASSPTPPGVRETQYF,TGTGCCAGCAGTCCCACCCCCCCGGGAGTTAGGGAGACCCAGTACTTC
TRBV30,NA,TRBJ2-5,NA,CAWSRGRETQYF,TGTGCCTGGAGCAGGGGAAGAGAGACCCAGTACTTC
TRBV4-3,TRBD1,TRBJ1-1,NA,CASSQERRDRDTEAFF,TGCGCCAGCAGCCAAGAGAGGAGGGACAGGGACACTGAAGCTTTCTTT
TRBV5-6,TRBD2,TRBJ2-1,NA,CASSLAGQRGAYNEQFF,TGTGCCAGCAGCTTGGCCGGCCAGCGGGGCGCCTACAATGAGCAGTTCTTC
TRBV10-1,NA,TRBJ1-2,NA,CASSPGPPFNYGYTF,TGCGCCAGCAGCCCAGGGCCACCTTTTAACTATGGCTACACCTTC
TRBV19,TRBD2,TRBJ2-1,NA,CASSTPGLGYNEQFF,TGTGCCAGTAGTACCCCGGGACTAGGCTACAATGAGCAGTTCTTC
TRBV18,NA,TRBJ2-4,NA,CASSPGSGAVAKNIQYF,TGTGCCAGCTCACCAGGGTCAGGGGCGGTGGCCAAAAACATTCAGTACTTC
TRBV27,TRBD2,TRBJ2-2,NA,CASRTSGTTGELFF,TGTGCCAGCCGGACTAGCGGCACCACCGGGGAGCTGTTTTTT
TRBV19,NA,TRBJ2-7,few,CASSIGHLGTSRLVASYEQYF,TGTGCCAGTAGTATTGGTCACCTCGGGACTTCACGTTTGGTCGCCTCCTACGAGCAGTACTTC
TRBV29-1,TRBD1,TRBJ2-7,NA,CSAARQGTYEQYF,TGCAGCGCCGCGAGACAGGGGACCTACGAGCAGTACTTC
TRBV18,NA,TRBJ1-3,NA,CASQPPTDSGNTIYF,TGTGCCAGCCAACCTCCGACAGACTCTGGAAACACCATATATTTT
TRBV7-9,NA,TRBJ1-2,few,CASRRAQGPGYTF,TGTGCCAGCCGCCGGGCCCAGGGTCCAGGCTACACCTTC
TRBV28,NA,TRBJ2-7,few,CASRFRVGYEQYF,TGTGCCAGCAGATTTCGGGTTGGCTACGAGCAGTACTTC
TRBV28,TRBD2,TRBJ2-7,NA,CASSLWDTGRLAGPWEQYF,TGTGCCAGCAGTTTATGGGACACAGGGCGACTAGCGGGACCTTGGGAGCAGTACTTC
TRBV30,TRBD2,TRBJ2-3,NA,CAWGQGLAGNWFGTDTQYF,TGTGCCTGGGGGCAGGGATTAGCGGGAAATTGGTTTGGCACAGATACGCAGTATTTT
TRBV25-1,NA,TRBJ1-1,NA,CASSEYCNTVRTEAFF,TGTGCCAGCAGTGAATATTGCAACACAGTCCGGACTGAAGCTTTCTTT
TRBV7-9,TRBD1,TRBJ1-1,NA,CASSLGEGDRGIGF,TGTGCCAGCAGCTTAGGTGAGGGGGACAGGGGGATTGGCTTT
TRBV27,NA,TRBJ1-2,NA,CASTTVPTDGYTF,TGTGCCAGTACCACGGTCCCCACCGATGGCTACACCTTC
TRBV6-5,TRBD1,TRBJ1-5,NA,CASRQQGEDQPQHF,TGTGCCAGCAGGCAACAGGGGGAGGACCAGCCCCAGCATTTT
TRBV9,NA,TRBJ2-3,NA,CASSVSTDTQYF,TGTGCCAGCAGCGTTAGTACAGATACGCAGTATTTT
TRBV7-4,TRBD2,TRBJ2-1,NA,CASSPVIVAGYNEQFF,TGTGCCAGCAGCCCCGTAATAGTAGCGGGATACAATGAGCAGTTCTTC
TRBV7-2,TRBD1,TRBJ1-5,once,CASSRDRGFNQPQHF,TGTGCCAGCAGTCGCGACAGGGGGTTTAATCAGCCCCAGCATTTT
TRBV5-4,TRBD2,TRBJ2-2,NA,CASSRPEAGPGELFF,TGTGCCAGCAGCCGCCCGGAAGCGGGACCCGGGGAGCTGTTTTTT
TRBV5-8,TRBD1,TRBJ1-1,NA,CASSLEGTGALDTEAFF,TGTGCCAGCAGCTTGGAGGGGACAGGGGCATTGGACACTGAAGCTTTCTTT
TRBV21-1,NA,TRBJ1-5,NA,CASSTTGTGSPRQPQHF,TGTGCCAGCAGCACTACCGGGACAGGGAGCCCCAGGCAGCCCCAGCATTTT
TRBV4-1,NA,TRBJ2-1,NA,CASSLNQNNEQFF,TGCGCCAGCAGCCTGAACCAGAACAATGAGCAGTTCTTC
TRBV7-9,TRBD2,TRBJ2-1,NA,CASSPQTSGRSDEQFF,TGTGCCAGCAGCCCGCAGACTAGCGGGAGGAGCGATGAGCAGTTCTTC
TRBV11-2,TRBD2,TRBJ2-1,NA,CASSLPPREGYNEQFF,TGTGCCAGCAGCTTGCCCCCGCGGGAGGGTTACAATGAGCAGTTCTTC
TRBV20-1,TRBD2,TRBJ2-7,NA,CSAGTRYEQYF,TGCAGTGCTGGGACTAGGTACGAGCAGTACTTC
TRBV15,NA,TRBJ2-5,NA,CATSREARGVQETQYF,TGTGCCACCAGCAGAGAGGCCAGGGGGGTTCAAGAGACCCAGTACTTC
TRBV7-2,TRBD2,TRBJ2-3,once,CASSLAGRARVGDTQYF,TGTGCCAGCAGCTTAGCCGGGAGGGCCCGGGTAGGAGATACGCAGTATTTT
TRBV30,NA,TRBJ1-4,few,CAWSLGGEKLFF,TGTGCCTGGAGCCTAGGCGGGGAAAAACTGTTTTTT
TRBV27,NA,TRBJ2-3,NA,CASSFSGEPTDTQYF,TGTGCCAGCAGTTTTTCAGGGGAACCCACAGATACGCAGTATTTT
TRBV7-8,TRBD2,TRBJ2-5,NA,CASSPRGLAGGDGTQYF,TGTGCCAGCAGCCCCCGCGGACTAGCGGGAGGGGACGGTACCCAGTACTTC
TRBV5-1,NA,TRBJ1-1,few,CASSLVDSLNTEAFF,TGCGCCAGCAGCTTGGTTGACAGCCTGAACACTGAAGCTTTCTTT
TRBV5-1,TRBD2,TRBJ2-7,NA,CASSPPNRLAGAFSYEQYF,TGCGCCAGCAGCCCACCAAACCGACTAGCGGGAGCCTTCTCCTACGAGCAGTACTTC
TRBV25-1,NA,TRBJ1-1,NA,CASSPNQKNTEAFF,TGTGCCAGCAGTCCAAACCAGAAGAACACTGAAGCTTTCTTT
TRBV25-1,NA,TRBJ2-3,NA,CASSEFGAPDTQYF,TGTGCCAGCAGTGAATTTGGGGCGCCGGATACGCAGTATTTT
TRBV28,NA,TRBJ2-7,NA,CASRERTEYEQYF,TGTGCCAGCAGGGAGAGGACAGAGTACGAGCAGTACTTC